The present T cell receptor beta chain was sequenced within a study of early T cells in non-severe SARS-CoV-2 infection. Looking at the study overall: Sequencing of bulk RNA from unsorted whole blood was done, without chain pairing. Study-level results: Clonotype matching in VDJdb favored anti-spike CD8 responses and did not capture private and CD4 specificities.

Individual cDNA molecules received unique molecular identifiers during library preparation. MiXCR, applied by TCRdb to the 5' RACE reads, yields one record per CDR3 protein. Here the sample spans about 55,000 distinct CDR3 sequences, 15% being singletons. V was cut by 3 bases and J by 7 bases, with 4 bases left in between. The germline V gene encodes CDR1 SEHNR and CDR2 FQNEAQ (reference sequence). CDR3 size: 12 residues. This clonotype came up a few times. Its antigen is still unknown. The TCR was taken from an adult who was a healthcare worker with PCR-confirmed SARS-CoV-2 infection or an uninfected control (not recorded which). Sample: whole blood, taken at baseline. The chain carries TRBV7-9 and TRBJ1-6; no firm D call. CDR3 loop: CASSFENSPLHF. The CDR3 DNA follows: TGTGCCAGCAGCTTCGAGAATTCACCCCTCCACTTT.